These 31 T cell receptor beta chains share one sample of origin, sequenced in a study of T cell repertoires in cytomegalovirus infection. TCRdb recomputed calls from the reads with MiXCR, one row per CDR3 protein. Of around 330,000 distinct CDR3 sequences listed, under 20% are singletons. Sample: PBMCs. These receptors originate from a human donor in good health (CMV status not recorded). Some clones in this sample may be carry-over from other donors' samples.

This clonotype has ten or more counts. The chain has TRBV6-5 and TRBJ1-1, with 8 nucleotides matching TRBD1. Unmatched junction bases numbered 12, after V lost 6 bases and J lost 6 bases. Germline lookup yields CDR1 MNHEY and CDR2 SVGAGI. The CDR3 extends over 15 amino acids. The CDR3 sequence: CASRLRQGAGAEAFF. In DNA form, the CDR3 reads TGTGCCAGCAGACTGAGGCAGGGGGCTGGAGCTGAAGCTTTCTTT.

This clonotype appeared many times. The rearrangement uses TRBV7-9 and TRBJ1-3, with no clear D. Germline-derived CDR1 and CDR2 are SEHNR and FQNEAQ (reference sequence). The CDR3 runs 13 residues. Trimming stripped 2 bases from V and 3 bases from J, with 5 bases between. The CDR3 loop reads CASSLLLGNTIYF. CDR3 nucleotide sequence: TGTGCCAGCAGCTTACTCCTTGGAAACACCATATATTTT.

This chain connects TRBV3-1 to TRBJ1-6; D may be TRBD1 (6 bases). The germline V and J ends were trimmed by 6 bases and 5 bases, with 14 bases remaining between them. CDR3 length: 15 residues. Per the germline V gene, CDR1 is LGHDT and CDR2 is YNNKEL (reference sequence). CDR3 sequence reads: CASSRTVSNNSPLHF. CDR3 sequence (DNA): TGTGCCAGCAGTCGGACAGTGAGTAATAATTCACCCCTCCACTTT.

This clonotype was counted many times. This rearrangement joins TRBV7-3 to TRBJ1-1, with TRBD1 matching 10 bases. CDR3 length equals 15 residues. Germline loops: CDR1 SGHTA, CDR2 FQGTGA. V shed 5 bases, J shed 5 bases, and the junction held 8 bases outside the gene matches. CDR3 DNA: TGTGCCAGCAGCCTCGACAGGGGGCGAGAGACTGAAGCTTTCTTT. Its protein is CASSLDRGRETEAFF.

This clonotype appeared many times. The chain joins TRBV18 to TRBJ2-6; D unresolved. CDR3 length: 14 amino acids. Trimming pared 8 bases from V and 0 bases from J, leaving 8 bases between. The germline gives CDR1 KGHSH, CDR2 LQKENI. The chain's CDR3 is CASSPGSGANVLTF. The CDR3 bases are TGTGCCAGCAGCCCAGGCTCTGGGGCCAACGTCCTGACTTTC.

This clonotype occurred a few times. The V and J genes are TRBV7-9 and TRBJ2-7; TRBD1 matches at 12 bases. The V gene end was trimmed by 11 bases and the J gene end by 5 bases; junction bases not matched to a gene: 7. The germline CDR1 and CDR2 sequences are SEHNR and FQNEAQ (reference sequence). The CDR3 covers 13 residues. The CDR3 is CAGQGDRGHEQYF. CDR3 nucleotides: TGTGCCGGCCAGGGGGACAGGGGGCACGAGCAGTACTTC.

This clonotype has only a few counts. The CDR3 loop reads CASSSNWDRLTNEQFF. The CDR3 nucleotides read TGTGCCAGCAGTTCCAATTGGGACAGACTCACCAATGAGCAGTTCTTC. The chain combines TRBV12-3 or TRBV12-4 with TRBJ2-1; 7 bases align to TRBD1. The trim removed 4 bases at V and 6 bases at J, leaving 12 bases unmatched. The CDR3 sequence is 16 residues long.

V gene TRBV7-2 combines with J gene TRBJ2-7; 10 positions match TRBD1. In germline, CDR1 is SGHTA, CDR2 FQGNSA. This CDR3 contains 17 residues. With V trimmed by 1 base and J by 4 bases, 10 bases remained unmatched. The CDR3 bases are TGTGCCAGCAGCTTAGTTATCGTCCGGGACAGGGGATACGAGCAGTACTTC. Its protein product is CASSLVIVRDRGYEQYF.

This clonotype occurred a few times. This sequence joins TRBV5-1 and TRBJ2-7; D gene unclear. The CDR3 runs 14 residues. Trimming left V 2 bases short and J 6 bases short, with 15 bases between. Germline V gene sequence: CDR1 SGHRS, CDR2 YFSETQ. CDR3 bases: TGCGCCAGCAGCTTCCCCGAAGTCCTCAGCGAGCAGTACTTC. Residues: CASSFPEVLSEQYF.

Many counts were recorded for this clonotype. The rearrangement joins TRBV7-2 to TRBJ2-2, with D maybe TRBD1 (6 bases). Between the trimmed V and J ends, which lost 4 bases and 2 bases, there was a span of 14 bases. This CDR3 comprises 16 residues. The germline CDR1 and CDR2 sequences are SGHTA and FQGNSA. The CDR3 nucleotides are TGTGCCAGCAGCTCAGGACAGCTCGCCAACACCGGGGAGCTGTTTTTT. Its protein product is CASSSGQLANTGELFF.

This clonotype was counted a few times. The chain employs TRBV20-1 and TRBJ1-2; TRBD1 is a possible D gene (5 bases). The V gene lost 0 bases and the J gene lost 0 bases, with 8 bases spanning the gap. Germline V CDR1 and CDR2: DFQATT, SNEGSKA (reference sequence). The CDR3 extends over 14 amino acids. The CDR3 DNA follows: TGCAGTGCTAGAGAGACAGCAGCTAACTATGGCTACACCTTC. This gives the protein CSARETAANYGYTF.

This clonotype was detected many times. The CDR3 DNA is TGTGCCAGCAGGCAGGTCATGAACACTGAAGCTTTCTTT. Residues: CASRQVMNTEAFF. This rearrangement joins TRBV5-8 to TRBJ1-1; no clear D. Germline V gene sequence: CDR1 SGHTS, CDR2 YDEGEE. V was cut by 5 bases and J by 0 bases, with 8 bases left in between. This CDR3 region has 13 residues.

This clonotype turned up a few times. J is TRBJ2-4 and V is TRBV7-9; 11 bases map to TRBD1. Germline V gene sequence: CDR1 SEHNR, CDR2 FQNEAQ (reference sequence). V shed 8 bases and J 0 bases; nucleotides not matched to a gene: 12. The CDR3 length is 18 residues. CDR3 nucleotide sequence: TGTGCCAGCGCCCCGGGACAGGGGGTAGATATAGCCAAAAACATTCAGTACTTC. Amino acids: CASAPGQGVDIAKNIQYF.

The chain recombines TRBV28 with TRBJ2-3; 12 positions match TRBD2. J was trimmed by 1 base and V by 4 bases; bases with no gene match: 3. The CDR3 contains 16 residues. Germline loops: CDR1 MDHEN, CDR2 SYDVKM. The CDR3 nucleotides are TGTGCCAGCAGTTCCTGGACTAGCGGGGGCACAGATACGCAGTATTTT. This encodes CASSSWTSGGTDTQYF. Drawing the rest from reference TRBV28 and TRBJ2-3, the complete variable domain is DVKVTQSSRYLVKRTGEKVFLECVQDMDHENMFWYRQDPGLGLRLIYFSYDVKMKEKGDIPEGYSVSREKKERFSLILESASTNQTSMYLCASSSWTSGGTDTQYFGPGTRLTVL.

A few counts support this clonotype. The chain employs TRBV10-3 and TRBJ1-3, with D unclear. CDR1 is ENHRY, CDR2 SYGVKD, per germline. The CDR3 contains 15 residues. The ends were cut back, 7 bases at V and 0 bases at J, with 13 bases in the middle. The CDR3 loop is CAITNAHGSGNTIYF. Written as DNA, the CDR3 is TGTGCCATCACCAACGCCCACGGCTCTGGAAACACCATATATTTT.

As regards this clonotype: The junction shows a germline mismatch at one end, possibly a read error. The rearrangement links TRBV6-6 to TRBJ1-1, with D perhaps TRBD1 (5 bases). The germline CDR1 and CDR2 sequences are MNHNY and SVGAGI (reference sequence). The CDR3 length is 15 residues. CDR3 DNA sequence: TGTGTCAGCAGTTACATTTGGGACGAGACCACTGAAGCTTTCTTT. Its protein product is CVSSYIWDETTEAFF.

This chain joins TRBV28 and TRBJ2-1; TRBD2 is a possible D gene (6 bases). Per the germline V gene, CDR1 is MDHEN and CDR2 is SYDVKM. The length of the CDR3 is 17 residues. V was trimmed by 3 bases and J by 6 bases, leaving 21 bases between them. This chain's CDR3 is CASSFPSLGGSGNEQFF. CDR3 in DNA: TGTGCCAGCAGTTTCCCTAGTTTGGGGGGTTCGGGCAATGAGCAGTTCTTC.

This clonotype came up many times. The chain carries TRBV7-8 and TRBJ1-1; D not certain. The V end was cut by 5 bases, the J end by 8 bases, with 18 bases between. Looked up from germline, CDR1 is SGHVS and CDR2 is FQNEAQ. The CDR3 length is 14 residues. CDR3 residues: CASSTYGEGSEAFF. For the CDR3, the DNA is TGTGCCAGCAGCACCTACGGGGAGGGCAGCGAAGCTTTCTTT.

This clonotype was seen ten or more times. V usage is TRBV7-2 and J usage is TRBJ1-1; D is possibly TRBD1 (5 bases). Germline CDR1 and CDR2: SGHTA and FQGNSA. Trimming took off 3 bases at V and 4 bases at J, with 12 bases between the two ends. The CDR3 length is 14 residues. The CDR3 DNA is TGTGCCAGCAGCTTTTCCCAGGGTATCACTGAAGCTTTCTTT. Residues: CASSFSQGITEAFF. Drawing the rest from reference TRBV7-2 and TRBJ1-1, the complete variable domain is GAGVSQSPSNKVTEKGKDVELRCDPISGHTALYWYRQSLGQGLEFLIYFQGNSAPDKSGLPSDRFSAERTGGSVSTLTIQRTQQEDSAVYLCASSFSQGITEAFFGQGTRLTVV.

The V and J genes are TRBV5-5 and TRBJ2-2, with 7 bases identical to TRBD2. Looked up from germline, CDR1 is SGHKS and CDR2 is YYEKEE (reference sequence). CDR3 length: 15 residues. J gave up 3 bases and V 6 bases, and 8 bases lay outside the gene matches. As DNA, the CDR3 is TGTGCCAGCACTCCGTCGGGGGGACACACCGGGGAGCTGTTTTTT. As protein: CASTPSGGHTGELFF.

V and J are TRBV6-2 or TRBV6-3 and TRBJ2-1, with 13 bases fitting TRBD2. Germline V gene lookup returns CDR1 MNHEY and CDR2 SVGEGT. The CDR3 has 15 residues. The V and J ends lost 2 bases and 8 bases, in that order; junction bases with no gene match: 3. The DNA for the CDR3 is TGTGCCAGCAGTTACGTACTAGCGGGGGGGTATGAGCAGTTCTTC. Residues: CASSYVLAGGYEQFF.

This clonotype has at least ten counts. The J gene is TRBJ2-3, the V gene TRBV12-3 or TRBV12-4; 11 bases agree with TRBD2. The CDR3 totals 14 residues. V dropped 9 bases and J dropped 10; count of bases not matched to a gene: 12. The CDR3 is CASRIAGGPRAQYF. In DNA form, the CDR3 reads TGTGCCAGTCGGATAGCGGGGGGGCCTCGGGCGCAGTATTTT.

The rearrangement links TRBV4-2 to TRBJ1-4; perhaps TRBD1 as D (5 bases). CDR1 and CDR2 (germline): LGHNA, YNFKEQ. The CDR3 spans 17 residues. V was cut by 2 bases and J by 3 bases, with 16 bases left in between. Here the CDR3 DNA reads TGTGCCAGCAGCCAATTTAGGAGGGGTTCTTCTAATGAAAAACTGTTTTTT. Translation: CASSQFRRGSSNEKLFF.

The chain recombines TRBV3-1 with TRBJ2-3; possible D gene TRBD1, 5 bases. The CDR3 loop spans 17 amino acids. V lost 0 bases and J lost 0, with 13 bases in between. CDR1 and CDR2 from the germline V gene are LGHDT and YNNKEL (reference sequence). The CDR3 region is CASSQDHRRYSTDTQYF. In DNA form, the CDR3 reads TGTGCCAGCAGCCAAGACCACAGGAGATATAGCACAGATACGCAGTATTTT.

The DNA for the CDR3 is TGTGCCAGCAGCTTACAGGGACTAGCCCCAGATACGCAGTATTTT. Its protein is CASSLQGLAPDTQYF. V gene TRBV11-2 combines with J gene TRBJ2-3, with 9 bases lining up with TRBD2. Germline values: CDR1 SGHAT, CDR2 FQNNGV. The CDR3 runs 15 residues. Losses at the gene ends were 2 bases for V and 4 bases for J; bases not matched to a gene: 4.

In DNA, the CDR3 is TGTGCCAGCGGTAACAGGGTCTCCTACGAGCAGTACTTC. Translation: CASGNRVSYEQYF. The gene calls are TRBV27 and TRBJ2-7, with D perhaps TRBD1 (6 bases). CDR3 length equals 13 residues. Germline CDR1 reads MNHEY; CDR2 reads SMNVEV (reference sequence). V lost 8 bases and J 0 bases, leaving 11 bases between the germline ends.

At least ten counts were recorded for this clonotype. This chain links TRBV10-3 with TRBJ2-3, with 13 bases aligning to TRBD2. Germline-derived CDR1 and CDR2 are ENHRY and SYGVKD. The CDR3 loop spans 16 amino acids. Germline trimming cut 7 bases from V and 2 bases from J; bases unmatched to any gene: 6. The CDR3 coding sequence is TGTGCCATCAAACTGACTAGCGGGGGGTCCACAGATACGCAGTATTTT. Translated: CAIKLTSGGSTDTQYF.

The V gene is TRBV4-2, the J gene TRBJ2-1; 7 nucleotides align to TRBD1. Germline V CDR1 and CDR2: LGHNA, YNFKEQ. V shed 0 bases, J shed 0 bases, and the junction held 5 bases outside the gene matches. The CDR3 consists of 17 residues. CDR3: CASSQDGDRVSYNEQFF. DNA for the CDR3: TGTGCCAGCAGCCAAGATGGCGACAGGGTCTCCTACAATGAGCAGTTCTTC.

This clonotype was seen only a few times. This chain links TRBV13 with TRBJ2-3; D is undetermined. The V gene lost 5 bases and the J gene lost 6 bases, with 12 bases spanning the gap. CDR3 length equals 13 residues. The germline CDR1 and CDR2 sequences are PRHDT and FYEKMQ (reference sequence). The DNA for the CDR3 is TGTGCCAGCAGCAAAACCAGGTTTGATACGCAGTATTTT. Encoded protein: CASSKTRFDTQYF.

The genes are TRBV12-3 or TRBV12-4 and TRBJ2-7; D unresolved. V shed 5 bases and J shed 3 bases, with 14 bases lying between them. This CDR3 region has 14 residues. CDR3 nucleotide sequence: TGTGCCAGCAGTCCCCCCCAAAGCGACTACGAGCAGTACTTC. Its translation: CASSPPQSDYEQYF.

This clonotype was recorded many times. The rearrangement links TRBV12-3 or TRBV12-4 to TRBJ2-3; D may be TRBD2 (7 bases). V lost 3 bases, J lost 2 bases, and 12 bases lay in between. CDR3 length: 15 amino acids. CDR3 bases: TGTGCCAGCAGTTTGAATCGGGGGGCCACAGATACGCAGTATTTT. This sequence encodes CASSLNRGATDTQYF.